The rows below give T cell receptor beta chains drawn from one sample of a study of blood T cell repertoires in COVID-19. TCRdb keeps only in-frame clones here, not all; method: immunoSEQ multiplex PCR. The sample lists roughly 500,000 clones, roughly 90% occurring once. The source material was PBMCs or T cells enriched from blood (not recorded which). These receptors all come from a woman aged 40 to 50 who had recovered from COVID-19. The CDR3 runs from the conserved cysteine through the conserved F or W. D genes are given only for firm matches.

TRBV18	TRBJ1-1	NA	TGTGCCAGCTCACCACAAACCTCACTAGAACCGAACACTGAAGCTTTCTTT	CASSPQTSLEPNTEAFF
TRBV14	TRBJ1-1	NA	TGTGCCAGCAGCCAAATTTCGGTCTACACTGAAGCTTTCTTT	CASSQISVYTEAFF
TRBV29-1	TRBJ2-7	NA	TGCAGCGTTGAGACAGGTGACTACGAGCAGTACTTC	CSVETGDYEQYF
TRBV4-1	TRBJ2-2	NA	TGCGCCAGCAGCCATTCGCAGTCCAGGGGATTTAGCGGGGAGCTGTTTTTT	CASSHSQSRGFSGELFF
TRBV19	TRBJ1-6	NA	TGTGCCAGCCGCTCGGGAGACACCCATAATTCACCCCTCCACTTT	CASRSGDTHNSPLHF
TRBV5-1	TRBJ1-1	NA	TGCGCCAGCAGGGGGGACAACCCTTGGGGAAACACTGAAGCTTTCTTT	CASRGDNPWGNTEAFF
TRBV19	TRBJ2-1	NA	TGTGCCAGTAGAGAGGTCGGGATTCACAATGAGCAGTTCTTC	CASREVGIHNEQFF
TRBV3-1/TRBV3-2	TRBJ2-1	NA	TGTGCCAGCAGCCGAGACCCTGTGCTTCGGAATGAGCAGTTCTTC	CASSRDPVLRNEQFF
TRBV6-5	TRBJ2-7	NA	TGTGCCAGCAATGGAGGGAGAAACTACGAGCAGTACTTC	CASNGGRNYEQYF
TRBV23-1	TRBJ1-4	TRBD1	TGCGCCAGCAGTCAAGACAGGGCGGCTAATGAAAAACTGTTTTTT	CASSQDRAANEKLFF
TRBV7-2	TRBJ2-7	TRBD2	TGTGCCAGCAGCTTAGTTCCTAGCGGGATCTACGAGCAGTACTTC	CASSLVPSGIYEQYF